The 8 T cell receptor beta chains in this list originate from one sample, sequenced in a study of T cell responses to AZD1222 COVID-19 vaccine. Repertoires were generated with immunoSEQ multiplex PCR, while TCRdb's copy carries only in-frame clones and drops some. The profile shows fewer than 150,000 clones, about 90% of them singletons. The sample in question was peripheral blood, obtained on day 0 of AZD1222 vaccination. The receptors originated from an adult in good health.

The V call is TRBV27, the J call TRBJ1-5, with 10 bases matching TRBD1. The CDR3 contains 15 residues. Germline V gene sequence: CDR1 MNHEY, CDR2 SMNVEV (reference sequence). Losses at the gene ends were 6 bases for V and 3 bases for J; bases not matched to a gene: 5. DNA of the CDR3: TGTGCCAGCAGACGACAGGGGGCTCTCAATCAGCCCCAGCATTTT. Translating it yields CASRRQGALNQPQHF.

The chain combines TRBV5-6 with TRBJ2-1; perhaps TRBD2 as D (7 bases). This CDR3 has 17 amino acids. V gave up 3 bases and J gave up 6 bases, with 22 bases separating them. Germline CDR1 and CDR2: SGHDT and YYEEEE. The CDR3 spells CASSWGGGTAIGNEQFF. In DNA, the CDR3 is TGTGCCAGCAGCTGGGGAGGGGGGACTGCCATCGGCAATGAGCAGTTCTTC.

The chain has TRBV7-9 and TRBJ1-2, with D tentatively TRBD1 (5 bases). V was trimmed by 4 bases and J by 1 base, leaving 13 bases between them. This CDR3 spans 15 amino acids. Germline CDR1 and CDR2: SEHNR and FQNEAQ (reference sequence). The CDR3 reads CASSSGTDYNYGYTF. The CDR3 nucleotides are TGTGCCAGCAGCTCCGGGACTGATTATAACTATGGCTACACCTTC.

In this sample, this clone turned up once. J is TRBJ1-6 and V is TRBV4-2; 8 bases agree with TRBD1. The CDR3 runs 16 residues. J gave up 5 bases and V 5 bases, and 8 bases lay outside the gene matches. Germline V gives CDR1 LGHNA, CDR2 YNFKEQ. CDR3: CASSTGGGENNSPLHF. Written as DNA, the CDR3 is TGTGCCAGCAGCACAGGGGGTGGGGAAAATAATTCACCCCTCCACTTT.

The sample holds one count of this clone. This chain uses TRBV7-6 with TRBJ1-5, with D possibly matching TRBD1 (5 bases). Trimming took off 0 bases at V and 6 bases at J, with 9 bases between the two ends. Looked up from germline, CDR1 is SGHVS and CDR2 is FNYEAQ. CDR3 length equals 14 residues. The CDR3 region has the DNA TGTGCCAGCAGCTTAGCCCCAGGGTTTCAGCCCCAGCATTTT. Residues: CASSLAPGFQPQHF.

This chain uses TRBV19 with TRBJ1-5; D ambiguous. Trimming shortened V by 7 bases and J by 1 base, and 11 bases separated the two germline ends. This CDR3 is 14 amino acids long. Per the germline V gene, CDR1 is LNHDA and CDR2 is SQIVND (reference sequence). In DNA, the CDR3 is TGTGCCAGTAAGATCGGGCAGAGCAATCAGCCCCAGCATTTT. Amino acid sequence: CASKIGQSNQPQHF.

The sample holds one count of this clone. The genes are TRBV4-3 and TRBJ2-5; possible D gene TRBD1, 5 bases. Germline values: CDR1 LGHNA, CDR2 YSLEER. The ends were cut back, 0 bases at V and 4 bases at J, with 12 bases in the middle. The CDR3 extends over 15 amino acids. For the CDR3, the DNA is TGCGCCAGCAGCCAAGATTCCGACAGCCGAGAGACCCAGTACTTC. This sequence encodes CASSQDSDSRETQYF.

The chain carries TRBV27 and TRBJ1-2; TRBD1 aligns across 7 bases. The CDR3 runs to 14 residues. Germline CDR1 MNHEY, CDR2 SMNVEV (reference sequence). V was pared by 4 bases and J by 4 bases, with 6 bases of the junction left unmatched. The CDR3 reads CASSSPAGGYGYTF. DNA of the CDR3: TGTGCCAGCAGTTCACCGGCAGGGGGCTATGGCTACACCTTC.